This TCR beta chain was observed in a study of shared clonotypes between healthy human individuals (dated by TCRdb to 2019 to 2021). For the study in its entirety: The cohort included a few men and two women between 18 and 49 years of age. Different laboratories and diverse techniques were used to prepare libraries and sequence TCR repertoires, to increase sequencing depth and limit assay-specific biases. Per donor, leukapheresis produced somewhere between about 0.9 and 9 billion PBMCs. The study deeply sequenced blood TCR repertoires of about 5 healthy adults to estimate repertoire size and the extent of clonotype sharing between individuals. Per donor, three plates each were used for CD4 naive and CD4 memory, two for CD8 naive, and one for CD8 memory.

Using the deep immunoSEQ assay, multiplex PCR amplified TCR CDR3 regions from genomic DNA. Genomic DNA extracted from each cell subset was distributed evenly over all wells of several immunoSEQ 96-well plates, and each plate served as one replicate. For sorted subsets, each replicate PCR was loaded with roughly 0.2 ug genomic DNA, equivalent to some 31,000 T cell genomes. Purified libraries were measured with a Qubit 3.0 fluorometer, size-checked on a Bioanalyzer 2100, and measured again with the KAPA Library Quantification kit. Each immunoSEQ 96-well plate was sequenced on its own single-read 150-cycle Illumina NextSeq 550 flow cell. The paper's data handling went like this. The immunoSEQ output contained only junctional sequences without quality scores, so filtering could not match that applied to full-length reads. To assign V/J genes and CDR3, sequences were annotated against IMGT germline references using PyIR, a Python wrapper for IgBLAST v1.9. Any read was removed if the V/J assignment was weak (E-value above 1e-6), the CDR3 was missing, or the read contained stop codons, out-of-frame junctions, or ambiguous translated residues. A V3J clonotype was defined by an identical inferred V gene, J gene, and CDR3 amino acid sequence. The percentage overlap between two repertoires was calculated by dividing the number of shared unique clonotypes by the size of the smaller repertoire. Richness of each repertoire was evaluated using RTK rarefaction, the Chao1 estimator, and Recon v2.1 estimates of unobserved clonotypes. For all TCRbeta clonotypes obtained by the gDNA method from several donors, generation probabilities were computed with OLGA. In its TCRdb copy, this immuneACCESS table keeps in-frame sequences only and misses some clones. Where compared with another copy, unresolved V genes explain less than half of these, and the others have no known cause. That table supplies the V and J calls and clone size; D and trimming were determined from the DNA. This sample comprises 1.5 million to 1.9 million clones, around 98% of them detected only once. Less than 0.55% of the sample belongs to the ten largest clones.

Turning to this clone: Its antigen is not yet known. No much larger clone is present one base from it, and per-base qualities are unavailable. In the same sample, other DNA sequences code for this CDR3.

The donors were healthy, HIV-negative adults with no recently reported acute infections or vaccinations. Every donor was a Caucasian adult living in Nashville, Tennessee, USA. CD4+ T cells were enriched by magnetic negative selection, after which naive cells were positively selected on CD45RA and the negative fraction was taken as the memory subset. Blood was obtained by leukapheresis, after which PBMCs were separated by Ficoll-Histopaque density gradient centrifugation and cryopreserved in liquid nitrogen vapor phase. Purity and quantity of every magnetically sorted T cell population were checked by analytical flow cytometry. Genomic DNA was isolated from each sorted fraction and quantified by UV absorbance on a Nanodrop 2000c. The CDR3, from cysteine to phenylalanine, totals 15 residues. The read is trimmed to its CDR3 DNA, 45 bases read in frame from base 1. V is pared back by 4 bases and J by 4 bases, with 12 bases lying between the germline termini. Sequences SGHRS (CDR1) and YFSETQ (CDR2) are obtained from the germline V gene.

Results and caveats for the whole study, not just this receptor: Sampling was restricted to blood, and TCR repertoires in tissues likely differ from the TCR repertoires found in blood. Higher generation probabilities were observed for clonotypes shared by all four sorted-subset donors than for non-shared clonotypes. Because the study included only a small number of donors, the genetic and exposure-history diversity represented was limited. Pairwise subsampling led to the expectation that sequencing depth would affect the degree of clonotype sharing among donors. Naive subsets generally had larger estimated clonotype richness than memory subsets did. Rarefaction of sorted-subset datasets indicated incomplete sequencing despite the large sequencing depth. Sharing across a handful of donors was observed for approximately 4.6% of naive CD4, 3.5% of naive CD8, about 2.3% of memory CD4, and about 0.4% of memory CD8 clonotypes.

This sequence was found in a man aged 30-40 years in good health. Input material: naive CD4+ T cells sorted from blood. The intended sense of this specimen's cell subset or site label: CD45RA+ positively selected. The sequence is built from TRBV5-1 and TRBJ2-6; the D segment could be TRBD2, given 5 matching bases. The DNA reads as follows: TGCGCCAGCAGCCCTGCTGGGAGCGGGGCCAACGTCCTGACTTTC. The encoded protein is CASSPAGSGANVLTF.